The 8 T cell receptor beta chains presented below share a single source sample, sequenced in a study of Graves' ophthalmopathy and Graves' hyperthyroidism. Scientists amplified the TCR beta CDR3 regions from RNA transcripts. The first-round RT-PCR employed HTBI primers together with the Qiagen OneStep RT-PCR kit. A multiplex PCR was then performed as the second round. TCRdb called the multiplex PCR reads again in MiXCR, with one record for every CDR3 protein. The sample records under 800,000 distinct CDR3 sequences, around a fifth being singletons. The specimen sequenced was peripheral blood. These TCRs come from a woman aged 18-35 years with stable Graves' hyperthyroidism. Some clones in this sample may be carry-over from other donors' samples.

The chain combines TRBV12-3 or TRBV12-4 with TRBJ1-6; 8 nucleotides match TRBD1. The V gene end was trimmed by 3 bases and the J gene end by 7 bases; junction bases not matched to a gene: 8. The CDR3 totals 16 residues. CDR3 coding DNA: TGTGCCAGCAGTTTGGGCAGGGGGCGCACAAATTCACCCCTCCACTTT. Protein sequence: CASSLGRGRTNSPLHF.

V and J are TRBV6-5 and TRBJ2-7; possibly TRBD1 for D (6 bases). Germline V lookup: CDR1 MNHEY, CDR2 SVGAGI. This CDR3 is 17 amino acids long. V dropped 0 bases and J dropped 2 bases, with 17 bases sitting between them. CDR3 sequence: CASSYSWGQKGTYEQYF. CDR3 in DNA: TGTGCCAGCAGTTACTCGTGGGGACAAAAAGGGACCTACGAGCAGTACTTC.

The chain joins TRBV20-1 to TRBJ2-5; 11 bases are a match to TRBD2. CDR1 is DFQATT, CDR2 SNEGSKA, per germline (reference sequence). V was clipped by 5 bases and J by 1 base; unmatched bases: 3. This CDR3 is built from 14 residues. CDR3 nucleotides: TGCAGTGCTGAGACTAGCGGGGCCCAAGAGACCCAGTACTTC. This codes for CSAETSGAQETQYF.

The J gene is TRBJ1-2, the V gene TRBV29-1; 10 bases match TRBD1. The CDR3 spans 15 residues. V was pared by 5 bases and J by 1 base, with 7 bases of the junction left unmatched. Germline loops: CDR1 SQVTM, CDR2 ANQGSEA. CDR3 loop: CSVRQGARSNYGYTF. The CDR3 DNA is TGCAGCGTTAGACAGGGGGCTAGGAGTAACTATGGCTACACCTTC.

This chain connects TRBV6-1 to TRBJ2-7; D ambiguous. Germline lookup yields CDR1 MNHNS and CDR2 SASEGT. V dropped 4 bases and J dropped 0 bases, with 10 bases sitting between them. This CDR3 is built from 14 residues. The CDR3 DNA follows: TGTGCCAGCAGTGTTCAACACTTCTCCTACGAGCAGTACTTC. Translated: CASSVQHFSYEQYF.

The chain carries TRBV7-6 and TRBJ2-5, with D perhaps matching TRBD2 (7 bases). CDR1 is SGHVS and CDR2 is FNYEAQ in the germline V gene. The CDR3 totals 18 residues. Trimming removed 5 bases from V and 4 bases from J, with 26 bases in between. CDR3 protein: CASSPASWGREQGETQYF. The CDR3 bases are TGTGCCAGCAGCCCGGCCTCATGGGGGCGGGAGCAAGGAGAGACCCAGTACTTC. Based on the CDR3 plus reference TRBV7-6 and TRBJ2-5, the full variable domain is GAGVSQSPRYKVTKRGQDVALRCDPISGHVSLYWYRQALGQGPEFLTYFNYEAQQDKSGLPNDRFSAERPEGSISTLTIQRTEQRDSAMYRCASSPASWGREQGETQYFGPGTRLLVL.

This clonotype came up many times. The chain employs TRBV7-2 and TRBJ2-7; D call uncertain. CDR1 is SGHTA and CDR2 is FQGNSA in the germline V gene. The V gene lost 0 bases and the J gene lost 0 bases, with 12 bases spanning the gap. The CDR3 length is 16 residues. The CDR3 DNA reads TGTGCCAGCAGCTTAGCGGCCAGCGCGTCCTCCTACGAGCAGTACTTC. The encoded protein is CASSLAASASSYEQYF.

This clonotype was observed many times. The CDR3 is CASGIEGGRNIQYF. CDR3 nucleotide sequence: TGTGCCAGCGGGATTGAGGGGGGAAGAAACATTCAGTACTTC. The J gene is TRBJ2-4, the V gene TRBV6-1, with D possibly called TRBD1 or TRBD2 (6 bases each). Per the germline V gene, CDR1 is MNHNS and CDR2 is SASEGT. The ends were cut back, 8 bases at V and 6 bases at J, with 17 bases in the middle. The CDR3 length is 14 residues.